A selection of T cell receptor delta chains follows, all from one sample in a study of γδ T cells in repeated Plasmodium falciparum infection. With CATT, TCRdb re-called clones from the multiplex PCR reads. Among 75,000 to 95,000 delta-chain clones listed, 0.9% to 1% were seen once. The sample taken for sequencing was gamma-delta T cells from blood. These receptors all stem from a pool of human donors (malaria-infected and uninfected, not separated). The CDR3 runs from the conserved cysteine through the conserved F or W. A D gene is named only where the DNA matches it firmly. Sizes are listed as once, few, many, or a class for an expanded clone.

v_call: TRDV1
d_call: TRDD3
clone_size: many
j_call: TRDJ1
cdr3_nt: TGTGCTCTTGGGGACTTGTGGCCTTCCTCAACTTATACTGGGGGATTCGCCGATAAACTCATCTTT
cdr3_aa: CALGDLWPSSTYTGGFADKLIF

v_call: TRDV1
d_call: TRDD3
clone_size: many
j_call: TRDJ1
cdr3_nt: TGTGCTCTTGGGACCACCGTTAAGAACTGGGGATTTTCGTACACCGATAAACTCATCTTT
cdr3_aa: CALGTTVKNWGFSYTDKLIF

v_call: TRDV2
d_call: TRDD3
clone_size: medium-sized
j_call: TRDJ1
cdr3_nt: TGTGCCTGTGACCCTCTGGGGGATACGCCCTCATCGTACACCGATAAACTCATCTTT
cdr3_aa: CACDPLGDTPSSYTDKLIF

v_call: TRDV1
d_call: TRDD3
clone_size: many
j_call: TRDJ1
cdr3_nt: TGTGCTCTTGGGGACTACCTTCCTCCGGCCTGGGGGATGTTCACCGATAAACTCATCTTT
cdr3_aa: CALGDYLPPAWGMFTDKLIF

v_call: TRDV1
d_call: -
clone_size: many
j_call: TRDJ1
cdr3_nt: TGTGCTCTTGGGGAACCCTCCGTGCACGTCCATAAACTCATCTTT
cdr3_aa: CALGEPSVHVHKLIF

v_call: TRDV1
d_call: -
clone_size: many
j_call: TRDJ1
cdr3_nt: TGTGCTCTTGGGGACCGTTTACCTTCCCAAGGGGTCTACACCGATAAACTCATCTTT
cdr3_aa: CALGDRLPSQGVYTDKLIF

v_call: TRDV2
d_call: -
clone_size: few
j_call: TRDJ3
cdr3_nt: TGTGCCTGTGACGCCGTCTGGGCGTATGAACAGTTGAACCGGGACACCCGACAGATGTTTTTC
cdr3_aa: CACDAVWAYEQLNRDTRQMFF

v_call: TRDV1
d_call: TRDD3
clone_size: many
j_call: TRDJ1
cdr3_nt: TGTGCTCTTGGGGAACTAGGGGGGATCACCCATCTAATGTACACCGATAAACTCATCTTT
cdr3_aa: CALGELGGITHLMYTDKLIF

v_call: TRDV2
d_call: -
clone_size: medium-sized
j_call: TRDJ1
cdr3_nt: TGTGCCTGTGATCTAATCATGAGGGCCGATAAACTCATCTTT
cdr3_aa: CACDLIMRADKLIF

v_call: TRDV2
d_call: -
clone_size: many
j_call: TRDJ3
cdr3_nt: TGTGCCTCGTACTGGGTGAGCTCCTGGGACACCCGACAGATGTTTTTC
cdr3_aa: CASYWVSSWDTRQMFF

v_call: TRDV2
d_call: TRDD3
clone_size: many
j_call: TRDJ2
cdr3_nt: TGTGCCTGTGACACCGTTCTGGGGGGGACCGCTTTGACAGCACAACTCTTCTTT
cdr3_aa: CACDTVLGGTALTAQLFF

v_call: TRDV1
d_call: TRDD3
clone_size: many
j_call: TRDJ1
cdr3_nt: TGTGCTCTTGGGGAACCTAGCTGGTGTACTGGGGGATATTGCGCCGATAAACTCATCTTT
cdr3_aa: CALGEPSWCTGGYCADKLIF

v_call: TRDV1
d_call: -
clone_size: few
j_call: TRDJ3
cdr3_nt: TGTGCCCTTGGGGAACTTCCTCATTCCTACCTGGGGATACTTAGAAGCTCCTGGGACACCCAACAGATGTTTTTC
cdr3_aa: CALGELPHSYLGILRSSWDTQQMFF

v_call: TRDV2
d_call: TRDD3
clone_size: many
j_call: TRDJ1
cdr3_nt: TGTGCCTGTGTTGGACTTTCCGGGGGATACACCGATAAACTCATCTTT
cdr3_aa: CACVGLSGGYTDKLIF

v_call: TRDV1
d_call: TRDD2
clone_size: many
j_call: TRDJ1
cdr3_nt: TGTGCTCTTGGGGAACTCTTCCTACAATCGATGGGGTCTCGCAATGGGGATAAACTCATCTTT
cdr3_aa: CALGELFLQSMGSRNGDKLIF

v_call: TRDV1
d_call: -
clone_size: many
j_call: TRDJ1
cdr3_nt: TGTGCTCTTGGGGACAATTCCAACTCCTGGATTCGCGATAAACTCATCTTT
cdr3_aa: CALGDNSNSWIRDKLIF

v_call: TRDV2
d_call: TRDD3
clone_size: medium-sized
j_call: TRDJ1
cdr3_nt: TGTGCCTGTGACACGAGAAGAGGGGATAAAAGGAGGTACACCGATAAACTCATCTTT
cdr3_aa: CACDTRRGDKRRYTDKLIF

v_call: TRDV2
d_call: -
clone_size: many
j_call: TRDJ1
cdr3_nt: TGTGCCTGTGACCTTCTGGGGATTGACACCGATAAACTCATCTTT
cdr3_aa: CACDLLGIDTDKLIF

v_call: TRDV1
d_call: -
clone_size: many
j_call: TRDJ1
cdr3_nt: TGTGCTCTTGGGGGCTGGCGGCAGTTGGTTTACACCGATAAACTCATCTTT
cdr3_aa: CALGGWRQLVYTDKLIF

v_call: TRDV1
d_call: TRDD3
clone_size: medium-sized
j_call: TRDJ1
cdr3_nt: TGTGCTCTTGAGGCCCCGCCGTCCCATACTGGGGGCCGACAACTGTACACCGATAAACTCATCTTT
cdr3_aa: CALEAPPSHTGGRQLYTDKLIF

v_call: TRDV2
d_call: TRDD3
clone_size: medium-sized
j_call: TRDJ1
cdr3_nt: TGTGCCTGTGACTCTCTGGGGGAATACACCAAACTCATCTTT
cdr3_aa: CACDSLGEYTKLIF

v_call: TRDV1
d_call: TRDD3
clone_size: many
j_call: TRDJ1
cdr3_nt: TGTGCTCTTCTCTTCCTACGATGGACTGGGGGATACTCTACCGATAAACTCATCTTT
cdr3_aa: CALLFLRWTGGYSTDKLIF

v_call: TRDV1
d_call: TRDD2
clone_size: many
j_call: TRDJ1
cdr3_nt: TGTGCTCTTGGGAACCACTTCCTACCTAACCGTGCACCTGACCATAAACTCATCTTT
cdr3_aa: CALGNHFLPNRAPDHKLIF

v_call: TRDV2
d_call: -
clone_size: medium-sized
j_call: TRDJ1
cdr3_nt: TGTGCCTGTGACAAGATCCTGCCACTAACCCGGGGCGATAAACTCATCTTT
cdr3_aa: CACDKILPLTRGDKLIF

v_call: TRDV2
d_call: -
clone_size: many
j_call: TRDJ1
cdr3_nt: TGTGCCTGTGACAACATGAAGCCGGGGGACCAGTACACCGATAAACTCATCTTT
cdr3_aa: CACDNMKPGDQYTDKLIF

v_call: TRDV2
d_call: TRDD3
clone_size: medium-sized
j_call: TRDJ1
cdr3_nt: TGTGCCTGTGACAGACTGGGGGATATGTACACCGATAAACTCATCTTT
cdr3_aa: CACDRLGDMYTDKLIF

v_call: TRDV2
d_call: TRDD3
clone_size: many
j_call: TRDJ1
cdr3_nt: TGTGCCTGTGACACGGTCCCCCCTGGGGGATACGGCGCCGATAAACTCATCTTT
cdr3_aa: CACDTVPPGGYGADKLIF

v_call: TRDV2
d_call: -
clone_size: many
j_call: TRDJ1
cdr3_nt: TGTGCCTGTGACACCGTTAGGGGTGTCAAGAGTCTCATCTTT
cdr3_aa: CACDTVRGVKSLIF

v_call: TRDV1
d_call: -
clone_size: few
j_call: TRDJ3
cdr3_nt: TGTGCACTTGGGGAACGAGTTCGTGGATACTGGGAGATCCCAAACAGAGTATCCTGGGACACCCGACAGATGTTTTTC
cdr3_aa: CALGERVRGYWEIPNRVSWDTRQMFF

v_call: TRDV2
d_call: TRDD3
clone_size: many
j_call: TRDJ3
cdr3_nt: TGTGCCTGTGACGCCGTCAGAGGGGGATACGCTCGGGACCTCTCCTGGGACACCCGACAGATGTTTTTC
cdr3_aa: CACDAVRGGYARDLSWDTRQMFF

v_call: TRDV2
d_call: -
clone_size: many
j_call: TRDJ3
cdr3_nt: TGTGCCTGTGACGCGATGGGCCCTAAGGCCTGGGACACCCGACAGATGTTTTTC
cdr3_aa: CACDAMGPKAWDTRQMFF

v_call: TRDV2
d_call: -
clone_size: many
j_call: TRDJ1
cdr3_nt: TGTGCCTGTGAAACACTGAAGCATCAACTACCCCCGCAAGATACCACCGATAGACTCATCTTT
cdr3_aa: CACETLKHQLPPQDTTDRLIF

v_call: TRDV1
d_call: -
clone_size: many
j_call: TRDJ1
cdr3_nt: TGTGCTCTTGGGGAACCACCCCACCCAAAATGGCTGGGGTCAAAATCGGGGGGCGATAAACTCATCTTT
cdr3_aa: CALGEPPHPKWLGSKSGGDKLIF

v_call: TRDV1
d_call: -
clone_size: many
j_call: TRDJ1
cdr3_nt: TGTGCTCTTGGGGAAGGACTTCGGCGATACCGGGGACGGAGCACCGATAAACTCATCTTT
cdr3_aa: CALGEGLRRYRGRSTDKLIF

v_call: TRDV1
d_call: -
clone_size: many
j_call: TRDJ1
cdr3_nt: TGTGCTCTTGGGGAACATCCTCGGCGGGTCCTGTACAACCGGTACACCGATAAACTCATCTTT
cdr3_aa: CALGEHPRRVLYNRYTDKLIF

v_call: TRDV1
d_call: TRDD3
clone_size: many
j_call: TRDJ1
cdr3_nt: TGTGCTCTTGTCCCCGCCTCACTTCCGCTCAAGAGGGTAGGGGGATCCCCGGGACTCATCTTT
cdr3_aa: CALVPASLPLKRVGGSPGLIF

v_call: TRDV2
d_call: -
clone_size: medium-sized
j_call: TRDJ1
cdr3_nt: TGTGCCTGTGACAGGGCCTACGCCCCATCCACCGATAAACTCATCTTT
cdr3_aa: CACDRAYAPSTDKLIF

v_call: TRDV1
d_call: TRDD3
clone_size: many
j_call: TRDJ1
cdr3_nt: TGTGCTCTTGGGGAAAGTCCCCTGGGGGATATAGGGAAACTCATCTTT
cdr3_aa: CALGESPLGDIGKLIF

v_call: TRDV2
d_call: TRDD3
clone_size: many
j_call: TRDJ1
cdr3_nt: TGTGCCTGTGACCCACTGGGGGATTTGGACACCGATAAACTCATCTTT
cdr3_aa: CACDPLGDLDTDKLIF

v_call: TRDV1
d_call: TRDD3
clone_size: few
j_call: TRDJ1
cdr3_nt: TGTGCCCTTGGGGTACCGATTCCTGGGCGGGGGATGAGAAGCGATAAACTCATCTTT
cdr3_aa: CALGVPIPGRGMRSDKLIF

v_call: TRDV2
d_call: TRDD3
clone_size: many
j_call: TRDJ1
cdr3_nt: TGTGCCTGTGACCCTGTCTGGGGGACTGCCTTGGCTAAACTCATCTTT
cdr3_aa: CACDPVWGTALAKLIF

v_call: TRDV2
d_call: TRDD3
clone_size: many
j_call: TRDJ1
cdr3_nt: TGTGCCTGTGACAGAAAAAGGCCGGGAAAGACTGGGGGATCAGAAGCCGATAAACTCATCTTT
cdr3_aa: CACDRKRPGKTGGSEADKLIF